These 23 T cell receptor beta chains originate from one sample sequenced in a study of blood T cell repertoires in COVID-19. TCRdb keeps only in-frame clones here, not all; method: immunoSEQ multiplex PCR. Among approximately 160,000 clones listed, approximately 81% were seen once. Source material: peripheral blood. Source of these receptors: a man younger than 30 with active or convalescent COVID-19.

This clone appeared once. V gene TRBV28 combines with J gene TRBJ1-5; D gene ambiguous. CDR3 size: 11 residues. V shed 6 bases and J shed 4 bases, with 4 bases lying between them. Germline V gene lookup returns CDR1 MDHEN and CDR2 SYDVKM. The CDR3 spells CASSINQPQHF. The CDR3 DNA follows: TGTGCCAGCAGCATTAATCAGCCCCAGCATTTT.

This clone was picked up one time. The V and J genes are TRBV7-2 and TRBJ1-2, with TRBD1 matching over 8 bases. V lost 5 bases, J lost 4 bases, and 12 bases stayed unmatched. Per germline, CDR1 SGHTA and CDR2 FQGNSA. The CDR3 has 16 residues. The CDR3 reads CASSPTGQGVSYGYTF. The CDR3 DNA sequence: TGTGCCAGCAGCCCTACTGGACAGGGAGTGTCCTATGGCTACACCTTC.

The chain uses TRBV15 and TRBJ1-3; D not resolved. Trimming took 0 bases from V and 2 from J, leaving 11 bases between them. The CDR3 has 16 residues. The V gene's germline CDR1 is LNHNV and CDR2 YYDKDF (reference sequence). CDR3 nucleotide sequence: TGTGCCACCAGCAGAGATGGAACGGCGGCTGGAAACACCATATATTTT. Its protein is CATSRDGTAAGNTIYF.

J is TRBJ2-3 and V is TRBV4-1; a possible D gene is TRBD1 (5 bases). The V gene's germline CDR1 is MGHRA and CDR2 YSYEKL. The CDR3 consists of 13 residues. The ends were cut back, 6 bases at V and 10 bases at J, with 17 bases in the middle. The CDR3 sequence: CASSDRGLEAQYF. The DNA for the CDR3 is TGCGCCAGCAGTGATAGGGGCCTGGAAGCGCAGTATTTT.

The chain recombines TRBV5-5 with TRBJ1-4, with a weak D call TRBD1 (6 bases). Germline lookup yields CDR1 SGHKS and CDR2 YYEKEE (reference sequence). The V gene lost 4 bases and the J gene lost 0 bases, with 13 bases spanning the gap. The CDR3 runs to 16 residues. CDR3 in amino acids: CASSHPSGATNEKLFF. As DNA, the CDR3 is TGTGCCAGCAGCCACCCGTCAGGGGCAACTAATGAAAAACTGTTTTTT.

This chain connects TRBV18 to TRBJ2-3, with 12 bases that match TRBD2. The V segment lost 5 bases and the J segment 0 bases; nucleotides outside the gene matches: 12. Per the germline V gene, CDR1 is KGHSH and CDR2 is LQKENI. The CDR3 is 19 residues long. CDR3 sequence: CASSSLAGGPDSSTDTQYF. Here the CDR3 DNA reads TGTGCCAGCTCAAGTCTAGCGGGGGGGCCGGATTCCAGCACAGATACGCAGTATTTT.

The chain links TRBV7-2 to TRBJ2-1, with a tentative D call TRBD1 (5 bases). Germline CDR1 is SGHTA and CDR2 is FQGNSA. The germline V and J ends were trimmed by 3 bases and 6 bases, with 6 bases remaining between them. The CDR3 totals 12 residues. The CDR3 DNA follows: TGTGCCAGCAGCTTGGGGCTCAATGAGCAGTTCTTC. Amino acid sequence: CASSLGLNEQFF.

This chain uses TRBV24-1 with TRBJ1-5; the D gene is possibly TRBD1 (5 bases). Looked up from germline, CDR1 is KGHDR and CDR2 is SFDVKD. The V and J ends lost 3 bases and 9 bases respectively, with 14 bases between them. This CDR3 is 14 amino acids long. The CDR3 here is CATSDPQDLGPQHF. CDR3 DNA sequence: TGTGCCACCAGTGATCCACAGGACCTAGGGCCCCAGCATTTT.

V gene TRBV6-1 combines with J gene TRBJ2-5; 11 bases map to TRBD1. The CDR3 is 16 amino acids. CDR1 and CDR2 from the germline V gene are MNHNS and SASEGT. The ends lost 2 bases at V and 5 bases at J; junction bases unmatched: 7. CDR3 DNA sequence: TGTGCCAGCAGTGAAAGGGACAGGGGGTGGGGGGAGACCCAGTACTTC. The encoded protein is CASSERDRGWGETQYF.

This clone was counted once. The chain combines TRBV19 with TRBJ2-4; no clear D gene. This CDR3 region has 13 residues. Germline V CDR1 and CDR2: LNHDA, SQIVND (reference sequence). Between the trimmed V and J ends, which lost 5 bases and 6 bases, there was a span of 11 bases. The CDR3 DNA sequence: TGTGCCAGTAGTCCGAACTATGGAAACATTCAGTACTTC. Amino acid sequence: CASSPNYGNIQYF.

V usage is TRBV7-3 and J usage is TRBJ2-1; D is ambiguous. The CDR3 spans 13 residues. Trimming stripped 2 bases from V and 5 bases from J, with 7 bases between. Germline CDR1 and CDR2: SGHTA and FQGTGA. The CDR3 here is CASSLGAHNEQFF. CDR3 nucleotides: TGTGCCAGCAGCTTAGGAGCCCACAATGAGCAGTTCTTC. The full variable domain, in which reference TRBV7-3 and TRBJ2-1 provide the parts outside the CDR3, is GAGVSQTPSNKVTEKGKYVELRCDPISGHTALYWYRQSLGQGPEFLIYFQGTGAADDSGLPNDRFFAVRPEGSVSTLKIQRTERGDSAVYLCASSLGAHNEQFFGPGTRLTVL.

The chain carries TRBV5-1 and TRBJ1-2, with 9 bases fitting TRBD1. CDR1 and CDR2 (germline): SGHRS, YFSETQ. The CDR3 extends over 13 amino acids. The J segment lost 8 bases and the V segment lost 2 bases, leaving 4 bases of the junction unmatched. CDR3 in amino acids: CASSFGDREGYTF. In DNA, the CDR3 is TGCGCCAGCAGCTTCGGGGACAGGGAAGGCTACACCTTC.

There are many counts of this clone. V usage is TRBV6-6 and J usage is TRBJ1-2, with D tentatively TRBD1 (5 bases). Trimming stripped 6 bases from V and 4 bases from J, with 12 bases between. There are 13 residues in the CDR3. Germline CDR1 MNHNY, CDR2 SVGAGI (reference sequence). The CDR3 loop is CASSHDSSYGYTF. The CDR3 DNA reads TGTGCCAGCAGCCATGACAGTTCCTATGGCTACACCTTC.

The chain couples TRBV19 to TRBJ1-5; no reliable D call. Trimming left V 7 bases short and J 0 bases short, with 10 bases between. The CDR3 has 14 amino acids. Germline assignment: CDR1 LNHDA and CDR2 SQIVND (reference sequence). CDR3 DNA: TGTGCCAGTATGCGGCGGAATAGCAATCAGCCCCAGCATTTT. It yields the protein CASMRRNSNQPQHF.

The V call is TRBV7-2, the J call TRBJ2-5; D is possibly TRBD2 (6 bases). Trimming left V 1 base short and J 5 bases short, with 26 bases between. The CDR3 loop spans 19 amino acids. Per the germline V gene, CDR1 is SGHTA and CDR2 is FQGNSA. The CDR3 here is CASSLERRVPGGSLETQYF. The CDR3 region has the DNA TGTGCCAGCAGCTTAGAGCGACGGGTCCCTGGGGGGAGCCTGGAGACCCAGTACTTC.

The rearrangement uses TRBV6-1 and TRBJ2-2; 13 bases line up with TRBD2. There are 16 residues in the CDR3. Germline CDR1 reads MNHNS; CDR2 reads SASEGT. V was clipped by 3 bases and J by 8 bases; unmatched bases: 6. In nucleotides, the CDR3 is TGTGCCAGCAGTGATCCGGGACTAGCGGGGTTAGGGGAGCTGTTTTTT. This encodes CASSDPGLAGLGELFF.

There are a few counts of this clone. The genes are TRBV3-1 (or the pseudogene TRBV3-2) and TRBJ1-5, with TRBD1 as a possible D gene (6 bases). Germline values: CDR1 LGHDT, CDR2 YNNKEL (reference sequence). The V gene lost 2 bases and the J gene lost 6 bases, with 11 bases spanning the gap. CDR3 length: 14 residues. Here the CDR3 DNA reads TGTGCCAGCAGCCAACAGACAGGTTCTCAGCCCCAGCATTTT. Its protein is CASSQQTGSQPQHF.

The V gene is TRBV4-2, the J gene TRBJ2-5; 15 bases map to TRBD2. J gave up 1 base and V 1 base, and 7 bases lay outside the gene matches. There are 19 residues in the CDR3. CDR1 LGHNA and CDR2 YNFKEQ come from the germline V gene. The CDR3 DNA reads as TGTGCCAGCAGCCAAGTTGCCGGGACTAGCGGGGGGTTCCAAGAGACCCAGTACTTC. The encoded protein is CASSQVAGTSGGFQETQYF.

The rearrangement joins TRBV11-2 to TRBJ1-1; the D gene is possibly TRBD1 (6 bases). There are 16 residues in the CDR3. In germline, CDR1 is SGHAT, CDR2 FQNNGV. Trimming stripped 1 base from V and 0 bases from J, with 12 bases between. CDR3 in amino acids: CASSLVQGRLNTEAFF. Here the CDR3 DNA reads TGTGCCAGCAGCTTAGTACAGGGTAGGTTGAACACTGAAGCTTTCTTT.

This clone occurred once. J is TRBJ1-1 and V is TRBV3-1 (or the pseudogene TRBV3-2); D may be TRBD1 (6 bases). CDR1 and CDR2 from the germline V gene are LGHDT and YNNKEL (reference sequence). There are 12 residues in the CDR3. The CDR3: CASRQASTEAFF. The CDR3 nucleotides read TGTGCGAGTCGACAGGCCTCAACTGAAGCTTTCTTT.

The chain has TRBV6-4 and TRBJ1-2; D perhaps matches TRBD1 (6 bases). There are 13 residues in the CDR3. Germline V gene sequence: CDR1 MRHNA, CDR2 SNTAGT. Trimming cost V 0 bases and J 4 bases, with 6 bases left between them. CDR3 region: CASSDSGGYGYTF. CDR3 sequence (DNA): TGTGCCAGCAGTGACTCAGGGGGCTATGGCTACACCTTC.

CDR3 in amino acids: CASSPSGDGGSPLHF. As DNA, the CDR3 is TGTGCCAGCTCACCATCCGGGGACGGGGGTTCACCCCTCCACTTT. The chain has TRBV18 and TRBJ1-6; D is perhaps TRBD1 (5 bases). CDR1 is KGHSH and CDR2 is LQKENI in the germline V gene. The CDR3 covers 15 residues. The V and J ends lost 2 bases and 9 bases respectively, with 14 bases between them.

The chain is built from TRBV7-8 and TRBJ1-2, with 8 nucleotides matching TRBD1. CDR1 is SGHVS and CDR2 is FQNEAQ in the germline V gene. The CDR3 has 12 amino acids. The ends lost 5 bases at V and 9 bases at J; junction bases unmatched: 5. CDR3: CASSTRTGSYTF. For the CDR3, the DNA is TGTGCCAGCAGCACCCGGACAGGGAGCTACACCTTC. Full variable domain (remainder filled in from reference TRBV7-8 and TRBJ1-2): GAGVSQSPRYKVAKRGQDVALRCDPISGHVSLFWYQQALGQGPEFLTYFQNEAQLDKSGLPSDRFFAERPEGSVSTLKIQRTQQEDSAVYLCASSTRTGSYTFGSGTRLTVV.